The entry that follows covers one TCR beta chain sequence. Its antigen is as yet unknown. This specimen comes from a study of T cell responses to AZD1222 COVID-19 vaccine. Whole-study findings and limits: Of the AZD1222 recipients, only 5 to 7 were seropositive at baseline.

Profiling relied on immunoSEQ multiplex PCR, and the TCRdb table lists in-frame clones only, not all of them. The table lists about 120,000 clones, approximately 86% of them singletons. The sequence was collected from an adult who received the AZD1222 COVID-19 vaccine. The sample was peripheral blood, taken 28 days after the second AZD1222 dose.

DNA of the CDR3: TGTGCCAGCAGTGAGACCGAGGGGGCCCAGGGAACGCAGTATTTT. Translated, it gives CASSETEGAQGTQYF. The chain couples TRBV6-1 to TRBJ2-3, with 7 nucleotides matching TRBD1. The trim removed 3 bases at V and 9 bases at J, leaving 12 bases unmatched. This CDR3 spans 15 amino acids. Per germline, CDR1 MNHNS and CDR2 SASEGT.